This T cell receptor (beta chain) stems from a study of cytomegalovirus exposure and HLA in healthy donors. Study outcomes and limitations: The authors listed around 150 TCR beta chains as cytomegalovirus-associated. The later analysis indicated that the majority of CMV-associated TCR beta chains appeared HLA-restricted.

As to this clone: The target antigen is unknown.

V lost 2 bases to trimming and J lost 4 bases; unmatched junction nucleotides: 1. Germline V gene data show CDR1 as MGHRA and CDR2 as YSYEKL. The CDR3 contains 13 residues. Researchers ran the PCR with 60 Vbeta and 13 Jbeta primers. Profiled with immunoSEQ multiplex PCR; TCRdb holds only in-frame clones, not every one. The sample shows approximately 100,000 clones, about 75% of them seen only once. The clonotype originates from a man between 45 and 60 years old in good health and CMV-seronegative. Sequenced: PBMCs. The rearrangement links TRBV4-1 to TRBJ2-5; TRBD2 aligns across 7 bases. CDR3 region: CASSQIAGETQYF. Here the CDR3 DNA reads TGCGCCAGCAGCCAAATAGCGGGAGAGACCCAGTACTTC.